These 10 T cell receptor beta chains originate from one sample sequenced in a study of cytomegalovirus exposure and HLA in healthy donors. PCR used 60 Vbeta primers and 13 Jbeta primers. Profiling relied on immunoSEQ multiplex PCR, and the TCRdb table lists in-frame clones only, not all of them. The sample has about 130,000 clones, 70% to 85% seen once. The sample consisted of PBMCs. The source of these receptors is a female donor in good health and CMV-seronegative.

V gene TRBV28 combines with J gene TRBJ1-2; D perhaps matches TRBD1 (6 bases). Trimming left V 1 base short and J 7 bases short, with 13 bases between. The CDR3 spans 14 residues. Germline CDR1 and CDR2: MDHEN and SYDVKM. The CDR3 coding sequence is TGTGCCAGCAGTTTATCTTTTACAGGGTTTGGCTACACCTTC. Translation gives CASSLSFTGFGYTF.

V usage is TRBV7-3 and J usage is TRBJ2-2, with D uncertain. Germline-derived CDR1 and CDR2 are SGHTA and FQGTGA. The ends were cut back, 1 base at V and 4 bases at J, with 7 bases in the middle. The CDR3 runs to 14 residues. The CDR3 here is CASSLMTGTGELFF. The CDR3 DNA reads TGTGCCAGCAGCTTAATGACGGGCACCGGGGAGCTGTTTTTT.

This sequence joins TRBV21-1 and TRBJ1-4; TRBD1, the D gene given by the table, was not confirmed from the DNA. TRBV21-1 is noted as a pseudogene. This CDR3 is 18 amino acids long. CDR3 sequence (DNA): TGTGCCAGCAGCGGTCCCTACCACAGACAGCACCTTAATGAAAAACTGTTTTTT. Protein product: CASSGPYHRQHLNEKLFF.

The chain combines TRBV30 with TRBJ1-1; D is uncertain. This CDR3 is built from 14 residues. Germline CDR1 is GTSNPN and CDR2 is SVGIG (reference sequence). Trimming took 3 bases from V and 3 from J, leaving 14 bases between them. CDR3 bases: TGTGCCTGGAGGACCCTGGACTGGTACACTGAAGCTTTCTTT. Translation: CAWRTLDWYTEAFF.

This clone was picked up one time. The chain carries TRBV6-1 and TRBJ1-2; 7 bases line up with TRBD1. Germline V gene sequence: CDR1 MNHNS, CDR2 SASEGT. The CDR3 runs 13 residues. J lost 3 bases, V lost 2 bases, and 0 bases had no gene match. For the CDR3, the DNA is TGTGCCAGCAGTGAACAGGGGGACTATGGCTACACCTTC. Its translation is CASSEQGDYGYTF.

This clone was seen only once. The rearrangement joins TRBV6-1 to TRBJ2-7; D is possibly TRBD2 (6 bases). The V gene's germline CDR1 is MNHNS and CDR2 SASEGT. Trimming removed 4 bases at V and 4 bases at J, with 14 bases between. This CDR3 is 14 amino acids long. CDR3 loop: CASSGRGGRYEQYF. The CDR3 DNA follows: TGTGCCAGCAGTGGGAGGGGTGGCCGGTACGAGCAGTACTTC.

This clone was counted a few times. The chain uses TRBV4-3 and TRBJ2-7; TRBD2 matches at 10 bases. With V trimmed by 0 bases and J by 2 bases, 16 bases remained unmatched. The CDR3 totals 20 residues. CDR1 and CDR2 (germline): LGHNA, YSLEER. The CDR3 loop reads CASSQDRGRGTTSGAYEQYF. The DNA of the CDR3 is TGCGCCAGCAGCCAAGATCGGGGCAGGGGGACTACTAGCGGGGCCTACGAGCAGTACTTC.

The chain joins TRBV4-1 to TRBJ2-2, with a tentative D call TRBD2 (7 bases). Germline V gene lookup returns CDR1 MGHRA and CDR2 YSYEKL. This CDR3 has 16 amino acids. V lost 7 bases and J 4 bases, leaving 19 bases between the germline ends. The DNA for the CDR3 is TGCGCCAGCACCTCAAGAGGGGGGGCGTCCACCGGGGAGCTGTTTTTT. Translation gives CASTSRGGASTGELFF.

This sequence joins TRBV11-3 and TRBJ1-1, with TRBD1 matching over 8 bases. The trim removed 5 bases at V and 0 bases at J, leaving 5 bases unmatched. The CDR3 contains 15 residues. Germline V gene sequence: CDR1 SGHNT, CDR2 YENEEA. In DNA, the CDR3 is TGTGCCAGCAGCCTCGGACAGGGACTGAACACTGAAGCTTTCTTT. Amino acid sequence: CASSLGQGLNTEAFF.

V usage is TRBV10-3 and J usage is TRBJ1-2; D call uncertain. The length of the CDR3 is 12 residues. Germline V gene sequence: CDR1 ENHRY, CDR2 SYGVKD. Deletions cut 4 bases from V and 8 bases from J, with 11 bases between. The CDR3 DNA reads TGTGCCATCAGTGTCGGGGATGGGGGCTACACCTTC. It encodes CAISVGDGGYTF.